This T cell receptor (beta chain) was sequenced in a study of blood T cell repertoires in COVID-19. Study information: COVID-19 samples collected from the United States, Italy and Spain covered acute and convalescent phases. The cDNA or gDNA used as material had been derived from T cells, B-cell-depleted T cells, or PBMCs.

Trimming removed 6 bases from V and 4 bases from J; junction bases left unmatched: 7. From germline, CDR1 is MNHEY and CDR2 SVGAGI. The CDR3 length is 14 residues. As originally analysed: Scientists estimated how many nucleated cells there were by amplifying reference gene primers. The table came from immunoSEQ multiplex PCR; TCRdb's copy has only in-frame clones and leaves some out. V and J calls plus clone size are reproduced from that table; the DNA served to infer D and trimming. The sample lists 60,000 to 75,000 clones, around nine tenths occurring once. The sample comprised peripheral blood. The V gene is TRBV6-5, the J gene TRBJ1-1; 8 nucleotides line up with TRBD1. The receptor's source is a woman of 80 years or more with acute or convalescent COVID-19. The CDR3 reads CASRGQALATEAFF. DNA for the CDR3: TGTGCCAGCAGGGGACAGGCCCTGGCCACTGAAGCTTTCTTT.